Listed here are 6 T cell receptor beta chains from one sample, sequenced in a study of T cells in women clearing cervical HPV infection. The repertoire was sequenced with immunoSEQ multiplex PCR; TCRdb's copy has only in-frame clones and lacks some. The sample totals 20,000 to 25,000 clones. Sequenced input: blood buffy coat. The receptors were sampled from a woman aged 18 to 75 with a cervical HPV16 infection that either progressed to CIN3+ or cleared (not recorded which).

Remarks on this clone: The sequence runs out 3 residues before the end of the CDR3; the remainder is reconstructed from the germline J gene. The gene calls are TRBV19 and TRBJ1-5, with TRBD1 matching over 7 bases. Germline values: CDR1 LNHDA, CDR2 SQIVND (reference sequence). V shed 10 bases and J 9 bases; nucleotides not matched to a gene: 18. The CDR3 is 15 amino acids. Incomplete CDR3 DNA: TGTGCCACCGCCACACAGGGGTGGGTGGTTTTGCCC. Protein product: CATATQGWVVLP. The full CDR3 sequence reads CATATQGWVVLPQHF.

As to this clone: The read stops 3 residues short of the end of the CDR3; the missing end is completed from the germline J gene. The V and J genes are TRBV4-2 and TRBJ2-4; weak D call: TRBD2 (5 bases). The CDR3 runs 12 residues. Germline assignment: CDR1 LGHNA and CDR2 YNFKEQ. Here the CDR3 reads CASSQGEGSQYF. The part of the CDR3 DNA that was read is TGTGCCAGCAGCCAAGGAGAGGGTAGT.

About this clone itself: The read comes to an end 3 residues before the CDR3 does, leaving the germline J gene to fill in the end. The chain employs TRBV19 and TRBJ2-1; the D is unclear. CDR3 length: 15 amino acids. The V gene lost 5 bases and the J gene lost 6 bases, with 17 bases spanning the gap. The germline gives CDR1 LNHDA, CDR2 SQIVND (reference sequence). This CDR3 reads CASSADTGSRNEQFF. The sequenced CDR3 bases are TGTGCCAGTAGTGCCGACACTGGGTCGCGCAATGAG.

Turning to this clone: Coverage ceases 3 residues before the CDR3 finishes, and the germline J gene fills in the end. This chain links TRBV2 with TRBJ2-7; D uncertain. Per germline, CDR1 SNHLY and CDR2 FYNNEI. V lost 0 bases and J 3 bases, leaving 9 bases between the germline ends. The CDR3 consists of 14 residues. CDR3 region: CASSEARHDYEQYF. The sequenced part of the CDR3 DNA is TGTGCCAGCAGTGAAGCAAGGCACGACTACGAG.

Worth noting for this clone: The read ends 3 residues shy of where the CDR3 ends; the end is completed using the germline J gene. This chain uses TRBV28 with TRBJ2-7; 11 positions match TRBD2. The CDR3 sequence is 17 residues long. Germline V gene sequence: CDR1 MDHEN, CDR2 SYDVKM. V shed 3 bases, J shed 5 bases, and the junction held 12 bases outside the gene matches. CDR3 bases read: TGTGCCAGCAGTTTTTTGGGAAATAGCGGGAGGGCCGACGAG. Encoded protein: CASSFLGNSGRADE. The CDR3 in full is CASSFLGNSGRADEQYF.

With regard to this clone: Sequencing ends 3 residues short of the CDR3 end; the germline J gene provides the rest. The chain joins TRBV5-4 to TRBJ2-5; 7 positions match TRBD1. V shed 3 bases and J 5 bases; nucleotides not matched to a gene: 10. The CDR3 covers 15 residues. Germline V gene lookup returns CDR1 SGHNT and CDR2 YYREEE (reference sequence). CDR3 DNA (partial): TGTGCCAGCAGCTACGGACAGGCCGGTTCGGAGACC. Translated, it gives CASSYGQAGSET. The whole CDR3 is CASSYGQAGSETQYF.